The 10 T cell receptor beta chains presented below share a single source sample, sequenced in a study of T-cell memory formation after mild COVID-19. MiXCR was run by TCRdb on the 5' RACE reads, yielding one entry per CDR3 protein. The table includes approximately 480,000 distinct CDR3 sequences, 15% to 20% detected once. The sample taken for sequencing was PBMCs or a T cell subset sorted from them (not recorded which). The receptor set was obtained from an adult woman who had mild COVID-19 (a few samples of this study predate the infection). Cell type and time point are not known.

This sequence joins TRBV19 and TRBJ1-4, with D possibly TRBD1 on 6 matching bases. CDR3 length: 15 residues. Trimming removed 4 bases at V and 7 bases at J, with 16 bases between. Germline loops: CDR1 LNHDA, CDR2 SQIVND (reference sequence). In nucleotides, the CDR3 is TGTGCCAGTAGTAAGTACAGGGACGACGGTGAAAAACTGTTTTTT. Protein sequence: CASSKYRDDGEKLFF. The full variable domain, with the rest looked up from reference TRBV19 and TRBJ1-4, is DGGITQSPKYLFRKEGQNVTLSCEQNLNHDAMYWYRQDPGQGLRLIYYSQIVNDFQKGDIAEGYSVSREKKESFPLTVTSAQKNPTAFYLCASSKYRDDGEKLFFGSGTQLSVL.

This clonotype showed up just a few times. The CDR3 protein is CASSLAKGGARSSPLHF. CDR3 bases: TGTGCCAGCAGCTTGGCCAAGGGGGGGGCGCGGTCCTCACCCCTCCACTTT. This chain connects TRBV5-5 to TRBJ1-6, with D perhaps TRBD1 (6 bases). The CDR3 is 17 residues long. CDR1 is SGHKS, CDR2 YYEKEE, per germline (reference sequence). V dropped 0 bases and J dropped 10 bases, with 20 bases sitting between them.

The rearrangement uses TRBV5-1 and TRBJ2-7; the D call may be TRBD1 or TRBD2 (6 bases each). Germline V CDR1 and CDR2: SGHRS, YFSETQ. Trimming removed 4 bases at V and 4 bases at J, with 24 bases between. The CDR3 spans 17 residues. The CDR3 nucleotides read TGCGCCAGCAGCCCACTGAGGGACACAGGAGGGAGGTACGAGCAGTACTTC. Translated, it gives CASSPLRDTGGRYEQYF.

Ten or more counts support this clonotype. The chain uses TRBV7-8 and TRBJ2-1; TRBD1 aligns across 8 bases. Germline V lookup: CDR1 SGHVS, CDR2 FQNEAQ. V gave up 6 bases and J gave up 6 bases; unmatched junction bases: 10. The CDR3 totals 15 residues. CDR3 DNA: TGTGCCAGCAGAACCCGACAGGGGCTTGGCAATGAGCAGTTCTTC. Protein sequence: CASRTRQGLGNEQFF.

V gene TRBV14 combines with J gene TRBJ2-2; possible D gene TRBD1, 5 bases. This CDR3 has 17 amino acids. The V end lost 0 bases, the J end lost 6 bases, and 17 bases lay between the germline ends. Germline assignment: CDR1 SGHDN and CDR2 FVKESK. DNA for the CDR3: TGTGCCAGCAGCCAAGATAGGATGGGGCGGCGGTCCGGGGAGCTGTTTTTT. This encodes CASSQDRMGRRSGELFF.

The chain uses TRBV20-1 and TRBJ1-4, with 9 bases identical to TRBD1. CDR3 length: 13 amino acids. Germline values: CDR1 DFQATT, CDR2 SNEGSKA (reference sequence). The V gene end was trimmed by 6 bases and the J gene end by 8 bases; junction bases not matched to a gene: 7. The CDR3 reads CSAEYRGLEKLFF. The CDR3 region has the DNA TGCAGTGCGGAATACAGGGGGCTGGAAAAACTGTTTTTT.

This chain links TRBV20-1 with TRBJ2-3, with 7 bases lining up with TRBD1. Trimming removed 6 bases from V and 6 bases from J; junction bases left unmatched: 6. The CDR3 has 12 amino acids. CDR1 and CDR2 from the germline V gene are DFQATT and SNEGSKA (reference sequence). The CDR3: CSALGQSDTQYF. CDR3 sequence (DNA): TGCAGTGCCCTGGGACAGTCGGATACGCAGTATTTT.

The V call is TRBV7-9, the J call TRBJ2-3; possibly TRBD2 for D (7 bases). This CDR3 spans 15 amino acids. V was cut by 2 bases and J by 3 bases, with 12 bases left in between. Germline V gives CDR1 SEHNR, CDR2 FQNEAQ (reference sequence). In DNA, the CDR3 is TGTGCCAGCAGCTTACCGGGGGGCCAGACAGATACGCAGTATTTT. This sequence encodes CASSLPGGQTDTQYF.

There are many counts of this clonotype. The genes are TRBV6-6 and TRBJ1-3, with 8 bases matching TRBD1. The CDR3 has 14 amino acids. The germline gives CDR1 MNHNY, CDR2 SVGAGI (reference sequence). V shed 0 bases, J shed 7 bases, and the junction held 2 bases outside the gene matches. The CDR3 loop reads CASSYSGQGNTIYF. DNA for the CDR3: TGTGCCAGCAGTTACTCCGGACAGGGCAACACCATATATTTT.

CDR3 region: CASSQGQGLLPLYEQYF. CDR3 DNA sequence: TGCGCCAGCAGCCAGGGACAGGGTCTTCTCCCTCTCTACGAGCAGTACTTC. The V call is TRBV5-1, the J call TRBJ2-7; 9 bases line up with TRBD1. The CDR3 extends over 17 amino acids. Losses at the gene ends were 4 bases for V and 3 bases for J; bases not matched to a gene: 14. The germline gives CDR1 SGHRS, CDR2 YFSETQ.